The rows below give T cell receptor beta chains drawn from one sample of a study of PD-L1 blockade in urothelial cancer. Profiling relied on immunoSEQ multiplex PCR, and the TCRdb table lists in-frame clones only, not all of them. Of 68,000 or so clones in the sample, around 81% were seen once. The sequencing used PBMCs, collected around atezolizumab (anti-PD-L1) treatment. These receptors were obtained from a man in his sixties or seventies with urothelial cancer. Each CDR3 is given without its conserved first and last residue. The order of the fields is J gene, V gene, CDR3 protein.

>TRBJ2-3|TRBV19
ASSRLAGLTDTQY
>TRBJ2-2|TRBV25-1
ASSPTLGQGNTGELF
>TRBJ2-5|TRBV19
ASSIGGPGEEGYETQY
>TRBJ1-6|TRBV2
ASRNREYNSPLH
>TRBJ1-4|TRBV5-8
ASSLTEASNEKLF
>TRBJ1-4|TRBV5-1
ASSSGGRATNEKLF
>TRBJ1-3|TRBV5-1
ASSLGPGGVNGNTIY
>TRBJ2-3|TRBV29-1
SVEGDGTGEIDTQY
>TRBJ2-2|TRBV6-1
ASSERGTGYGELF
>TRBJ1-1|TRBV18
ASSPGWGENTEAF
>TRBJ2-2|TRBV6-1
ASRVTGFTGELF
>TRBJ2-1|TRBV4-3
ASSPGREENEQF
>TRBJ2-7|TRBV5-6
ASSLNPRSLGEQY
>TRBJ1-4|TRBV30
AWSDYDRANEKLF
>TRBJ2-7|TRBV7-7
ASSLARGSYEQY
>TRBJ2-3|TRBV2
ARKTSGRGTDTQY
>TRBJ1-4|TRBV29-1
SVVAGNEKLF
>TRBJ2-5|TRBV5-1
ASSPGTSGRAGETQY
>TRBJ2-1|TRBV9
ASSVGTEDNEQF
>TRBJ2-1|TRBV29-1
SAQGQGGNEQF
>TRBJ2-1|TRBV19
ASSIPKAGDSYNEQF
>TRBJ2-1|TRBV27
ASSLSAGDYNEQF